This T cell receptor beta chain was sequenced for a study of T cell clonotyping in hematopoietic cell transplantation. In regard to this clone: The antigen is undetermined.

The table came from immunoSEQ multiplex PCR; TCRdb's copy has only in-frame clones and leaves some out. The data contain about 70,000 clones, about 94% of them singletons. V dropped 5 bases and J dropped 0 bases, with 17 bases sitting between them. Germline V gives CDR1 SGHVS, CDR2 FQNEAQ. This CDR3 is 16 amino acids long. Study results and caveats: Recipient TCR diversity dropped after transplant; expanded clonotypes rose from day 30 to 180. CD4 and CD8 repertoire contributions could not be separated without sorting.

J is TRBJ2-7 and V is TRBV7-8; D perhaps matches TRBD1 (6 bases). The TCR sequence derives from a man aged 50-59 years in good health. Some clones in this sample may be carry-over from other donors' samples. Material for sequencing was peripheral blood mononuclear cells. The CDR3 loop is CASSPFGQSSSYEQYF. The CDR3 region has the DNA TGTGCCAGCAGCCCATTCGGACAGTCAAGCTCCTACGAGCAGTACTTC.